The sequence of this T cell receptor beta chain was determined in a study of neoadjuvant nivolumab and ipilimumab in lung cancer. CDR3 length equals 14 residues. CDR1 SGHVS and CDR2 FQNEAQ come from the germline V gene. The J segment lost 3 bases and the V segment lost 4 bases, leaving 6 bases of the junction unmatched. Method: immunoSEQ multiplex PCR; TCRdb's copy keeps in-frame clones and lacks some. The table has around 30,000 clones, about 83% seen once. The genes are TRBV7-8 and TRBJ2-7; 7 nucleotides match TRBD1. The source material was tumor tissue, sampled after neoadjuvant nivolumab, alone or with ipilimumab, at or shortly before surgery. This clonotype was sampled from an adult with non-small cell lung cancer. The CDR3 DNA reads as TGTGCCAGCAGCTCAGACAGGGTGAACTACGAGCAGTACTTC. Translation gives CASSSDRVNYEQYF.